This passage covers 2 T cell receptor beta chains from one sample sequenced in a study of cytomegalovirus exposure and HLA in healthy donors. The PCR made use of 60 Vbeta and 13 Jbeta primers. The data were produced by immunoSEQ multiplex PCR, yet TCRdb's version contains in-frame clones alone and is incomplete. The sample table sets out 65,000 to 80,000 clones. Sequencing was done on a sample of PBMCs. These receptors originate from a female donor in good health and CMV-seropositive.

V and J are TRBV5-1 and TRBJ1-2; D is possibly TRBD1 (6 bases). The germline V gene has CDR1 SGHRS and CDR2 YFSETQ. Trimming took 0 bases from V and 4 from J, leaving 10 bases between them. This CDR3 has 14 amino acids. Written as DNA, the CDR3 is TGCGCCAGCAGCTTGGATGGGACAATCTATGGCTACACCTTC. This gives the protein CASSLDGTIYGYTF.

The chain carries TRBV4-1 and TRBJ2-7; the D gene is possibly TRBD2 (6 bases). With 0 bases removed from V and 4 bases from J, the gap between germline ends came to 10 bases. Germline CDR1 MGHRA, CDR2 YSYEKL. CDR3 length: 14 amino acids. CDR3 DNA: TGCGCCAGCAGCCAAGATGGTGGGGGGTACGAGCAGTACTTC. Its translation: CASSQDGGGYEQYF.